What follows describes a single T cell receptor (beta chain). The data were obtained in a study of technical replicates of blood from a few donors. Only in-frame clones appear in the TCRdb table, and some are missing; sequencing was by immunoSEQ multiplex PCR. The data contain 90,000 or so clones, 95% of them seen just once; the ten biggest clones take up around 0.36%. The sample was T cells isolated from PBMCs. This TCR derives from a human donor in good health.

The CDR3 bases are TGTGCCAGCAGCTTCCCCGCGGACTCTTTTGAGACCCAGTACTTC. This encodes CASSFPADSFETQYF. The genes are TRBV7-9 and TRBJ2-5; D perhaps matches TRBD2 (5 bases). V lost 3 bases and J 5 bases, leaving 16 bases between the germline ends. Germline CDR1 SEHNR, CDR2 FQNEAQ (reference sequence). This CDR3 contains 15 residues.